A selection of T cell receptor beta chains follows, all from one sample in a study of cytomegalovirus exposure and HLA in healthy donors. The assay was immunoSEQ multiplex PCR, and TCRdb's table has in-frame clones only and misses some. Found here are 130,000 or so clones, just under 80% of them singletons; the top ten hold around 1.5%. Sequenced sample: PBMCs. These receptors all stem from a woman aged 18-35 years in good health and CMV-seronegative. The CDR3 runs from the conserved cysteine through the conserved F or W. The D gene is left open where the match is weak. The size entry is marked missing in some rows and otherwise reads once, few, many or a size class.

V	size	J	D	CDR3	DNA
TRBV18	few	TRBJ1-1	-	CASSTDGLLNTEAFF	TGTGCCAGCTCCACAGACGGTCTGTTGAACACTGAAGCTTTCTTT
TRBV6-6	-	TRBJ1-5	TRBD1	CASSYSDRAINQPQHF	TGTGCCAGCAGTTACTCGGACAGGGCTATCAATCAGCCCCAGCATTTT
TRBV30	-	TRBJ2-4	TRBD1	CAGGQRASAKNIQYF	TGTGCCGGGGGACAGAGGGCTTCAGCCAAAAACATTCAGTACTTC
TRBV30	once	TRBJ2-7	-	CAWKAGSYEQYF	TGTGCCTGGAAGGCGGGATCCTACGAGCAGTACTTC
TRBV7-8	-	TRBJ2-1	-	CASSLVRGRGISNEQFF	TGTGCCAGCAGCTTAGTTAGGGGCCGGGGGATAAGCAATGAGCAGTTCTTC
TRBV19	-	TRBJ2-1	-	CASSIREIDEQFF	TGTGCCAGTAGTATTCGGGAGATAGATGAGCAGTTCTTC
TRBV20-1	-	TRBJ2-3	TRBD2	CRLADPDTQYF	TGTCGACTAGCGGATCCAGATACGCAGTATTTT
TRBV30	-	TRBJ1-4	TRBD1	CAWGRGREKLFF	TGTGCCTGGGGCAGGGGGCGTGAAAAACTGTTTTTT
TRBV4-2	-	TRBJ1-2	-	CASSRSDASGDYGYTF	TGTGCCAGCAGCCGTAGTGACGCTTCGGGAGACTATGGCTACACCTTC
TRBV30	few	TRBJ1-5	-	CAWSPGWRQPQHF	TGTGCCTGGAGCCCGGGATGGAGGCAGCCCCAGCATTTT
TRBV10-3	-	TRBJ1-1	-	CAISAGTEAFF	TGTGCCATCAGCGCCGGCACTGAAGCTTTCTTT
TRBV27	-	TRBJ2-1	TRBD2	CASSLFGGGDSYNEQFF	TGTGCCAGCAGTTTATTCGGTGGGGGGGACTCCTACAATGAGCAGTTCTTC
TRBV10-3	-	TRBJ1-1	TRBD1	CATGQGARTEAFF	TGTGCCACGGGACAGGGGGCCCGGACTGAAGCTTTCTTT
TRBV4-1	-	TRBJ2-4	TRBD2	CASSQGTSGSGGNIQYF	TGCGCCAGCAGCCAAGGGACTAGCGGGAGTGGGGGGAACATTCAGTACTTC
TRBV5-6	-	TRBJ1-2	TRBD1	CASIRTGGNYGYTF	TGTGCCAGCATCCGGACAGGGGGGAACTATGGCTACACCTTC
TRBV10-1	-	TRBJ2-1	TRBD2	CASSGWVLAGGPKKEEQFF	TGCGCCAGCAGTGGCTGGGTACTAGCGGGAGGCCCTAAGAAGGAGGAGCAGTTCTTC
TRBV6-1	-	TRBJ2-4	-	CASSDGHIQYF	TGTGCCAGCAGTGATGGGCACATTCAGTACTTC
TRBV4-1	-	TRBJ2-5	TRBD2	CASSQEGRLADKETQYF	TGCGCCAGCAGCCAAGAAGGGCGCCTAGCGGATAAAGAGACCCAGTACTTC
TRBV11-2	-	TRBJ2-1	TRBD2	CASSLGLAVPDRQFF	TGTGCCAGCAGCCTTGGACTAGCGGTACCCGATCGGCAGTTCTTC
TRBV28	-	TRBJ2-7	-	CASSPPGHPYEQYF	TGTGCCAGCAGCCCTCCGGGACACCCCTACGAGCAGTACTTC
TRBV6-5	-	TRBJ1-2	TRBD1	CASSSPRRDRTYGYTF	TGTGCCAGCAGTTCGCCCCGTAGGGACAGGACCTATGGCTACACCTTC
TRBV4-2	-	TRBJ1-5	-	CASSQEAGEQPQHF	TGTGCCAGCAGCCAAGAGGCAGGGGAACAGCCCCAGCATTTT
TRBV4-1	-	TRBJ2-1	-	CASSQEGSSSYNEQFF	TGCGCCAGCAGCCAAGAGGGCTCCAGCTCCTACAATGAGCAGTTCTTC
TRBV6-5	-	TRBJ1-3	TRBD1	CASREGQGVNTIYF	TGTGCCAGCAGAGAGGGACAGGGGGTGAACACCATATATTTT
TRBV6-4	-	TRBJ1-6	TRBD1	CASSEGQGNNSPLHF	TGTGCCAGCAGTGAAGGACAGGGGAATAATTCACCCCTCCACTTT
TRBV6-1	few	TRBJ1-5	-	CASSEPRAAQPQHF	TGTGCCAGCAGTGAACCCAGGGCAGCACAGCCCCAGCATTTT
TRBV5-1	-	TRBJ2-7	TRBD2	CASSLAKTSGSYEQYF	TGCGCCAGCAGCTTGGCCAAAACTAGCGGGAGCTACGAGCAGTACTTC
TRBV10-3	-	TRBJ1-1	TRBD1	CAISAGTGDNTEAFF	TGTGCCATCAGTGCTGGGACAGGAGATAACACTGAAGCTTTCTTT
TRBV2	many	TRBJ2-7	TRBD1	CASSPQGATGEQYF	TGTGCCAGCAGTCCACAGGGGGCCACGGGCGAGCAGTACTTC
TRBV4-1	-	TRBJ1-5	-	CASSQASGAEGQPQHF	TGCGCCAGCAGCCAGGCTTCAGGGGCCGAGGGGCAGCCCCAGCATTTT
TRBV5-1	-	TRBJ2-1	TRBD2	CASSLTGTSGRAGFNEQFF	TGCGCCAGCAGCCTGACTGGGACTAGCGGGAGGGCCGGGTTCAATGAGCAGTTCTTC
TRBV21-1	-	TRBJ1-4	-	CASSARQPTNEKLFF	TGTGCCAGCAGCGCGCGACAGCCAACTAATGAAAAACTGTTTTTT
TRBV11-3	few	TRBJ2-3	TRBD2	CASSTGTRSTDTQYF	TGTGCCAGCAGCACTGGGACTAGAAGCACAGATACGCAGTATTTT
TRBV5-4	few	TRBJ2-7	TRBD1	CASSFRQGSYEQYF	TGTGCCAGCAGCTTTAGACAGGGCTCCTACGAGCAGTACTTC
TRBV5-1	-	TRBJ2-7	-	CASSLGAEPEQYF	TGCGCCAGCAGCTTGGGAGCCGAGCCTGAGCAGTACTTC
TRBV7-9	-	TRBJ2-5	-	CASSSFGQARETQYF	TGTGCCAGCAGCTCTTTCGGTCAGGCCCGGGAGACCCAGTACTTC
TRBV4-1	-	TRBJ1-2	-	CASSQATQGGGYTF	TGCGCCAGCAGCCAAGCAACGCAGGGCGGCGGCTACACCTTC
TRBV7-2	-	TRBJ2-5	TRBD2	CASSLGQAGLQETQYF	TGTGCCAGCAGCCTTGGACAAGCGGGACTCCAAGAGACCCAGTACTTC
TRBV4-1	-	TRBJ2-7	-	CASSRDGSLEQYF	TGCGCCAGCAGCCGAGACGGGTCTTTGGAGCAGTACTTC
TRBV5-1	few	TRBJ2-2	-	CASSWRDSSSGELFF	TGCGCCAGCAGCTGGAGGGACAGTTCGAGCGGGGAGCTGTTTTTT
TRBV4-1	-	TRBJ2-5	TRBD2	CASSQEEAGGGGEETQYF	TGCGCCAGCAGCCAAGAAGAGGCGGGAGGAGGTGGCGAAGAGACCCAGTACTTC
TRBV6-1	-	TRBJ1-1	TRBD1	CASSADRGPGTEAFF	TGTGCCAGCAGTGCGGACAGGGGGCCGGGGACTGAAGCTTTCTTT
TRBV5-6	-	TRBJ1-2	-	CASSVPAGAEGYTF	TGTGCCAGCAGCGTCCCCGCGGGGGCAGAGGGCTACACCTTC
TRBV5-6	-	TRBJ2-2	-	CASSLYGRLTGELFF	TGTGCCAGCAGCTTGTACGGGAGACTCACCGGGGAGCTGTTTTTT
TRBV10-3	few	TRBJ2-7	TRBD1	CAISLLSPGQGYSEQYF	TGTGCCATCAGTCTTCTTTCTCCGGGACAGGGGTATAGCGAGCAGTACTTC
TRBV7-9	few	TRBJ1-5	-	CASSLSYGGYNQPQHF	TGTGCCAGCAGCCTGTCCTATGGGGGCTACAATCAGCCCCAGCATTTT
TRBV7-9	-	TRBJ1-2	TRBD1	CASSLGTADGYTF	TGTGCCAGCAGCCTTGGGACAGCTGATGGCTACACCTTC
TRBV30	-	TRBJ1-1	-	CAWSGIDREAFF	TGTGCCTGGAGTGGAATCGACAGGGAAGCTTTCTTT
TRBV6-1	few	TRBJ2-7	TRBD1	CASRKGTGNEQYF	TGTGCCAGCAGAAAGGGGACAGGGAACGAGCAGTACTTC
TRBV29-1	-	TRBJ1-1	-	CSMDGGLNTEAFF	TGCAGCATGGACGGGGGATTGAACACTGAAGCTTTCTTT
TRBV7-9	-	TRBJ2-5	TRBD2	CASSSTSGRAETQYF	TGTGCCAGCAGTTCAACTAGCGGGAGGGCAGAGACCCAGTACTTC
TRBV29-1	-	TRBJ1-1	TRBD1	CSVVGDRGNTEAFF	TGCAGCGTCGTCGGGGACAGGGGGAACACTGAAGCTTTCTTT
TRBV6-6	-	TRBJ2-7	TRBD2	CASSYSLAGGLEQYF	TGTGCCAGCAGTTACTCGCTAGCGGGAGGGCTGGAGCAGTACTTC
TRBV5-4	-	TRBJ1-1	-	CASSSTTVNTEAFF	TGTGCCAGCAGCTCAACGACAGTGAACACTGAAGCTTTCTTT
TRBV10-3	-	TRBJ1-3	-	CAISAGRVDTIYF	TGTGCCATCAGTGCGGGGAGGGTTGACACCATATATTTT